The clone carrying this T cell receptor beta chain has a single count. Its antigen is unidentified. The source of the sample is a study of vaccination and CD4 T cells after COVID-19. Background on the study: Cellular stimulation was performed using overlapping spike peptides derived from SARS-CoV-2, HCoV-NL63, HCoV-OC43 and HCoV-229E.

Study-level results: The median SARS-CoV-2-reactive clonotype number increased from around 21 to 38, without statistical significance.

Treatment specified: roughly ten-day PBMC culture with coronavirus spike peptide pools or control peptides (ViraFEST assay). TCR sequencing followed the expansion of antigen-specific T cells with peptide pools in ViraFEST. An Oncomine TCR Beta short-read assay was used to sequence the DNA from cultured CD4+ T cells. TCRdb fed the PCR reads into MiXCR, producing one record per CDR3 protein. The sample consists of 15,000 to 20,000 distinct CDR3 sequences, about 60% of them appearing once. Sequencing used CD4+ T cells from blood, cultured in vitro, obtained after SARS-CoV-2 vaccination. The clonotype originates from a human donor who had recovered from COVID-19.

CDR3 in DNA: TGTGCCAGCAGTGTGGGACTCGACACTGAAGCTTTCTTT. Protein product: CASSVGLDTEAFF. This chain links TRBV6-4 with TRBJ1-1, with D tentatively TRBD1 (5 bases). Deletions cut 4 bases from V and 3 bases from J, with 9 bases between. This CDR3 spans 13 amino acids. Germline CDR1 is MRHNA and CDR2 is SNTAGT.